Listed below are T cell receptor beta chains from one sample, sequenced in a study of CD8 T cells in ankylosing spondylitis. TCRdb reanalysed the 5' RACE reads using MiXCR and keeps one entry per CDR3 protein. This table holds some 340,000 distinct CDR3 sequences, over 12% found once. The sequenced material came from blood, either unsorted or a sorted T cell fraction (not recorded which). These receptors came from a male donor with ankylosing spondylitis or in good health (not recorded which). Both conserved end residues are part of each CDR3. Size is stated for part of the rows, as once, few or many counts, or as a class when the clone is expanded.

CDR3aa: CSAPRENTEAFF
j_gene: TRBJ1-1
abundance: many
v_gene: TRBV20-1

CDR3aa: CASSYSSGRSYEQYF
j_gene: TRBJ2-7
abundance: few
v_gene: TRBV6-5

CDR3aa: CASSGAGQGNTGELFF
j_gene: TRBJ2-2
abundance: few
v_gene: TRBV25-1

CDR3aa: CASSPLRSAGAYNEQFF
j_gene: TRBJ2-1
abundance: -
v_gene: TRBV12-3/TRBV12-4

CDR3aa: CASRPTLGEGDTQYF
j_gene: TRBJ2-3
abundance: -
v_gene: TRBV28

CDR3aa: CASSVASGGVLYEQYF
j_gene: TRBJ2-7
abundance: -
v_gene: TRBV9

CDR3aa: CASSYSRNNPGYTF
j_gene: TRBJ1-2
abundance: -
v_gene: TRBV6-5

CDR3aa: CASSQLAADTQYF
j_gene: TRBJ2-3
abundance: -
v_gene: TRBV3-1

CDR3aa: CASRAGFSSYEQYF
j_gene: TRBJ2-7
abundance: few
v_gene: TRBV12-3/TRBV12-4

CDR3aa: CASSPLAGAFHNEQFF
j_gene: TRBJ2-1
abundance: few
v_gene: TRBV18

CDR3aa: CASSHRGGLSYNEQFF
j_gene: TRBJ2-1
abundance: -
v_gene: TRBV3-1

CDR3aa: CASTPMTGNTGELFF
j_gene: TRBJ2-2
abundance: many
v_gene: TRBV6-1

CDR3aa: CASTLLPDNNEQFF
j_gene: TRBJ2-1
abundance: -
v_gene: TRBV12-3/TRBV12-4

CDR3aa: CASSAPDRGDYGYTF
j_gene: TRBJ1-2
abundance: many
v_gene: TRBV9

CDR3aa: CASSPALVDTGELFF
j_gene: TRBJ2-2
abundance: -
v_gene: TRBV5-1

CDR3aa: CCYQSEFYGYTF
j_gene: TRBJ1-2
abundance: few
v_gene: TRBV29-1

CDR3aa: CALGGGRSSYNEQFF
j_gene: TRBJ2-1
abundance: few
v_gene: TRBV2

CDR3aa: CASTLGGSGVSYNEQFF
j_gene: TRBJ2-1
abundance: few
v_gene: TRBV5-1

CDR3aa: CASTWGGSNTQYF
j_gene: TRBJ2-3
abundance: -
v_gene: TRBV9

CDR3aa: CASSLGQNSNQPQHF
j_gene: TRBJ1-5
abundance: many
v_gene: TRBV5-1

CDR3aa: CASSQGRTGGSNQPQHF
j_gene: TRBJ1-5
abundance: -
v_gene: TRBV3-1

CDR3aa: CASSAPGPRSYEQYF
j_gene: TRBJ2-7
abundance: -
v_gene: TRBV12-3/TRBV12-4

CDR3aa: CASSFTGGVNNSPLHF
j_gene: TRBJ1-6
abundance: few
v_gene: TRBV11-2

CDR3aa: CSARDSQGVSYEQYF
j_gene: TRBJ2-7
abundance: few
v_gene: TRBV20-1

CDR3aa: CASSPHSETWGYTF
j_gene: TRBJ1-2
abundance: -
v_gene: TRBV7-9

CDR3aa: CSGWTGSTEAFF
j_gene: TRBJ1-1
abundance: many
v_gene: TRBV29-1

CDR3aa: CASSFDRGSYEQYF
j_gene: TRBJ2-7
abundance: few
v_gene: TRBV28

CDR3aa: CASSQYQQGPQHF
j_gene: TRBJ1-5
abundance: -
v_gene: TRBV3-1

CDR3aa: CSASKQVNEQFF
j_gene: TRBJ2-1
abundance: -
v_gene: TRBV20-1

CDR3aa: CASREGARGNTEAFF
j_gene: TRBJ1-1
abundance: -
v_gene: TRBV12-3/TRBV12-4

CDR3aa: CSATVAGGLWEQYF
j_gene: TRBJ2-7
abundance: few
v_gene: TRBV20-1

CDR3aa: CASSQVSGVGYEQYF
j_gene: TRBJ2-7
abundance: -
v_gene: TRBV3-1

CDR3aa: CASADPGAFF
j_gene: TRBJ1-1
abundance: few
v_gene: TRBV30